Sequencing of this TCR beta chain was carried out in a study of CD4 T cells in relation to SARS-CoV-2 and coronaviruses. This CDR3 has 12 amino acids. Germline V CDR1 and CDR2: SNHLY, FYNNEI. V was cut by 4 bases and J by 4 bases, with 8 bases left in between. Sequencing used immunoSEQ multiplex PCR; TCRdb keeps in-frame clones, though not all of them. The table includes about 37,000 clones, over 75% detected once. The TCR sequence derives from an adult with COVID-19. The sequencing sample was made of memory CD4+ T cells from PBMCs. This sequence joins TRBV2 and TRBJ2-7, with D maybe TRBD1 (6 bases). The CDR3: CASSAQGYEQYF. The CDR3 nucleotides are TGTGCCAGCAGTGCACAGGGATACGAGCAGTACTTC.